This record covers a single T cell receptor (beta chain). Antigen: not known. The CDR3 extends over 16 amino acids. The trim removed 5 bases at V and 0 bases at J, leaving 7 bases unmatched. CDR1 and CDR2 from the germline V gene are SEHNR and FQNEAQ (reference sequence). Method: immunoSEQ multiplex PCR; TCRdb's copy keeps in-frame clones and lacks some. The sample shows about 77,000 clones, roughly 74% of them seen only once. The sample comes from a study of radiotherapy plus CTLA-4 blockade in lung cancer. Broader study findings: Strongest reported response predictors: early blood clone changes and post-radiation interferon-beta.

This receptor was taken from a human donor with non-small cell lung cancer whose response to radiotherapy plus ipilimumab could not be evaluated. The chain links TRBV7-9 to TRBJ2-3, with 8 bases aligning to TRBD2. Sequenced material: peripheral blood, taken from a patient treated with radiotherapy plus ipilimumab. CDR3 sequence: CASSQRASGSTDTQYF. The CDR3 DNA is TGTGCCAGCAGCCAGAGGGCTAGCGGGAGCACAGATACGCAGTATTTT.